This TCR beta chain was recorded in a study of Graves' ophthalmopathy and Graves' hyperthyroidism. In its sample, this clonotype was seen many times. V lost 4 bases, J lost 0 bases, and 19 bases lay in between. Germline V lookup: CDR1 MNHNS, CDR2 SASEGT. The CDR3 has 18 residues. Amplifying from RNA transcripts, the study obtained TCR beta CDR3 regions. Following a first-round RT-PCR that used HTBI primers, a second-round multiplex PCR was carried out. From the multiplex PCR reads, TCRdb called clonotypes with MiXCR, one entry per CDR3 protein. The repertoire holds approximately 500,000 distinct CDR3 sequences, with roughly an eighth as singletons. A diagnosis was made from clinical symptoms together with serum thyroxine, TRAb, thyroid ultrasound and orbital computed tomography.

The receptor was isolated from a woman in her 30s with Graves' ophthalmopathy. The sequenced material came from blood. The chain has TRBV6-1 and TRBJ1-5; D is ambiguous. The CDR3 DNA follows: TGTGCCAGCAGTGTGTTGCTATCGGTACAGTATAGCAATCAGCCCCAGCATTTT. Its translation is CASSVLLSVQYSNQPQHF.